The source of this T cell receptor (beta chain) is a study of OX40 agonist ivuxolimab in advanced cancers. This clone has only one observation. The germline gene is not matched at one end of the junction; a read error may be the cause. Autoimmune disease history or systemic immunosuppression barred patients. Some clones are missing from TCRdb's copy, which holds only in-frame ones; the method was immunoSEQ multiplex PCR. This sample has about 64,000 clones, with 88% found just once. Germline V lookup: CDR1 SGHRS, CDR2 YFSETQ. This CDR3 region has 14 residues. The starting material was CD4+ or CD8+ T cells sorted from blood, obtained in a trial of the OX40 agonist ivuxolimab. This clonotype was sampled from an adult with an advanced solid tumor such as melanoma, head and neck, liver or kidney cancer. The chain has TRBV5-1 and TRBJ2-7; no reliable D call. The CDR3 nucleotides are TGCGCCAGCAGCTTGAGGCTGGATTCCTCCGAGCAGTACTTC. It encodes CASSLRLDSSEQYF.